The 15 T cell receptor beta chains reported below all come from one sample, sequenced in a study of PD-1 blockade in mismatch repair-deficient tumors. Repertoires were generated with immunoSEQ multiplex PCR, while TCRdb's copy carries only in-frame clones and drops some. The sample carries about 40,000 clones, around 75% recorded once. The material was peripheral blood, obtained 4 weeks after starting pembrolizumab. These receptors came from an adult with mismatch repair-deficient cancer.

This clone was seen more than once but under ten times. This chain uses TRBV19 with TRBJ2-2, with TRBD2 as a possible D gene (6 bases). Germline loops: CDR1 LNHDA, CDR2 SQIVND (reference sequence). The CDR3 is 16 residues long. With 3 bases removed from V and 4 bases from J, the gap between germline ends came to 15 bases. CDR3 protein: CASSIPPGAGTGELFF. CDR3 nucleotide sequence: TGTGCCAGTAGTATCCCCCCGGGAGCGGGCACCGGGGAGCTGTTTTTT.

The DNA for the CDR3 is TGTGCCAGCAGTTATCGCCCACTAGCGGGATTGGCCGAGCAGTACTTC. The encoded protein is CASSYRPLAGLAEQYF. This chain joins TRBV6-6 and TRBJ2-7, with 10 bases matching TRBD2. V was clipped by 3 bases and J by 6 bases; unmatched bases: 11. The CDR3 is made up of 16 amino acids. Germline V gene lookup returns CDR1 MNHNY and CDR2 SVGAGI (reference sequence).

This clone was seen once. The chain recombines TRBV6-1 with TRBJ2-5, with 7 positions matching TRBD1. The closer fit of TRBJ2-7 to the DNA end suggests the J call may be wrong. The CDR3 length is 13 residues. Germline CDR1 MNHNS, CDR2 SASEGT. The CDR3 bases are TGTGCCACCTCGGACAGGACAGCCTACGAGCAGTACTTC. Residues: CATSDRTAYEQYF.

In DNA form, the CDR3 reads TGTGCCAGCAGGTTCAGAGGGGACACTGAAGCTTTCTTT. Translating gives CASRFRGDTEAFF. The genes are TRBV2 and TRBJ1-1; D may be TRBD1 (5 bases). With 6 bases removed from V and 3 bases from J, the gap between germline ends came to 11 bases. Per the germline V gene, CDR1 is SNHLY and CDR2 is FYNNEI. This CDR3 has 13 residues.

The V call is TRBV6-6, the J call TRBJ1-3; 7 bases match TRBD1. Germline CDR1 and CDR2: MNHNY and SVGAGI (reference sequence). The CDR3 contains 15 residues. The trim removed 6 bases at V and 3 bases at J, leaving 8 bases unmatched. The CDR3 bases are TGTGCCAGCAGCCTCGCCAGGGGGTATGGAAACACCATATATTTT. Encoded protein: CASSLARGYGNTIYF.

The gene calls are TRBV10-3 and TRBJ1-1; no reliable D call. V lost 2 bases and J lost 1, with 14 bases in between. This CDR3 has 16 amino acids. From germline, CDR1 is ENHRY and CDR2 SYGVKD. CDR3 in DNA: TGTGCCATCAGTGAGCCCTTCCTGGGGAAGAACACTGAAGCTTTCTTT. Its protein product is CAISEPFLGKNTEAFF.

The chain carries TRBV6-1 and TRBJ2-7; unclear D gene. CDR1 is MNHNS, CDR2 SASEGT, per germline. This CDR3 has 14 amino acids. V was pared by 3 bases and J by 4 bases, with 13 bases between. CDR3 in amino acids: CASSDEPGPYEQYF. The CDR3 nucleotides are TGTGCCAGCAGTGACGAGCCAGGACCTTACGAGCAGTACTTC.

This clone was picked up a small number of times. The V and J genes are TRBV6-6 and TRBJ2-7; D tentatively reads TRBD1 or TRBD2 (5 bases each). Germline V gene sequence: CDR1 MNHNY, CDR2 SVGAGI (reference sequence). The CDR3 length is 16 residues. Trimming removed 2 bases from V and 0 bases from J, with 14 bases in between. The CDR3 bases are TGTGCCAGCAGTTACGGGAACCGGGGCTACTCCTACGAGCAGTACTTC. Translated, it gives CASSYGNRGYSYEQYF.

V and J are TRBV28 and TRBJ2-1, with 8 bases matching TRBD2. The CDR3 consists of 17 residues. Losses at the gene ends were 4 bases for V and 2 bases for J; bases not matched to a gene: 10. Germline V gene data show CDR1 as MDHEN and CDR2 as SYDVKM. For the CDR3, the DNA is TGTGCCAGCAGTTCAACCGGGACTAGTACAGCCTACAATGAGCAGTTCTTC. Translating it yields CASSSTGTSTAYNEQFF. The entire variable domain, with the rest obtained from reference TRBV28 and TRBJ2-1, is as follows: DVKVTQSSRYLVKRTGEKVFLECVQDMDHENMFWYRQDPGLGLRLIYFSYDVKMKEKGDIPEGYSVSREKKERFSLILESASTNQTSMYLCASSSTGTSTAYNEQFFGPGTRLTVL.

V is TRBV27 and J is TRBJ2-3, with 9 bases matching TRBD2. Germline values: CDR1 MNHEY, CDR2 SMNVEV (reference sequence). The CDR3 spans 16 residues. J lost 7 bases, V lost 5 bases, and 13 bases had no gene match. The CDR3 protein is CASSPYSGSRIYTQYF. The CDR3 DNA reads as TGTGCCAGCAGTCCCTATAGCGGGAGTCGTATATATACGCAGTATTTT.

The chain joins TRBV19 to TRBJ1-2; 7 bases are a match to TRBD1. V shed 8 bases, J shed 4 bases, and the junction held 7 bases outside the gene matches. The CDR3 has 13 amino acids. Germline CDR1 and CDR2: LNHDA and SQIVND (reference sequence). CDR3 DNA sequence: TGTGCCAGTGAAACAGGGGCGACCTATGGCTACACCTTC. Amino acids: CASETGATYGYTF.

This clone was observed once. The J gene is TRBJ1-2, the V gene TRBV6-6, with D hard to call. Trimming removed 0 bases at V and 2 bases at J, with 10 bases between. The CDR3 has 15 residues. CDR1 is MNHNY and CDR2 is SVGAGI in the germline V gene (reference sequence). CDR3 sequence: CASSYSIYSNYGYTF. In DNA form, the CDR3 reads TGTGCCAGCAGTTACTCGATCTACAGCAACTATGGCTACACCTTC.

CDR3 DNA sequence: TGCGCCAGCAGCCAAGTAGCGGGGAGCACAGATACGCAGTATTTT. Protein product: CASSQVAGSTDTQYF. This chain connects TRBV4-1 to TRBJ2-3; 8 bases fit TRBD2. J gave up 0 bases and V 1 base, and 0 bases lay outside the gene matches. The CDR3 covers 15 residues. CDR1 is MGHRA and CDR2 is YSYEKL in the germline V gene.

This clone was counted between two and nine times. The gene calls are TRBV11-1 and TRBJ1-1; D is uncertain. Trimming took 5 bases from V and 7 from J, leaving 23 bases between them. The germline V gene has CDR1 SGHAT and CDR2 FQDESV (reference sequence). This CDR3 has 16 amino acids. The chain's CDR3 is CASSPRHLSQSLEAFF. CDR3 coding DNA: TGTGCCAGCAGCCCCCGCCACCTTTCACAGTCTCTTGAAGCTTTCTTT.

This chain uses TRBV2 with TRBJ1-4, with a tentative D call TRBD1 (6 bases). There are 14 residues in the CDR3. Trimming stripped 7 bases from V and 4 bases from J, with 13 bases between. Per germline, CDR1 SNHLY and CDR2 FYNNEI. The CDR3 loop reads CASNLGGFNEKLFF. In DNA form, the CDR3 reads TGTGCCAGCAACCTGGGGGGCTTTAATGAAAAACTGTTTTTT.